This T cell receptor beta chain originates from a study of relationships among human T cell subsets (dated by TCRdb to about 2010). Regarding the complete study: The study sequenced eight distinct T cell populations from blood: pan T, CD8 cytotoxic, regulatory, Th1, Th2, naive plus transitional, activated and memory cells.

The table lists this clonotype with a few counts. There is no known antigen for this receptor. The sample holds no much larger clone one base away, and base qualities are not on file. General study outcomes and caveats: Substantial sharing of CDR3s among Th1, Th2 and regulatory T cells was interpreted as suggestive of stochastic cell fate choices. The bead-based sorting could not exclude a CD4+CD8+ double-positive population. The seven subsets showed no statistically significant differences in V, D and J usage, CDR3 length, or N-nucleotide additions. While more than 55% of CD8+ cytotoxic sequences came from clones with more than 100 reads, the regulatory and Th2 subsets had few clones of that kind.

The CDR3, from cysteine to phenylalanine, totals 14 residues. Just CDR3 DNA is preserved here, 42 bases in frame from base 1. Trimming costs V 3 bases and J 1 base, and their ends lie 7 bases apart. Receptor libraries were prepared by multiplex PCR. TCRdb shows the sequencer as 454 GS FLX. Semiquantitative ARM-PCR was used to amplify the TCR alpha and beta CDR3 regions from mRNA. ARM-PCR used tagged nested gene-specific primers, after which communal superprimers carried out exponential amplification. Nested primers were removed by exonuclease before the second amplification round on first-round PCR products. Sequencing of the amplicons was performed on the 454 platform, which allows millions of DNA fragments to be sequenced rapidly without cloning bias. A read mappable to both V and J germline segments was defined as an effective read. The original pipeline was this. IRmap, which uses pyromap, a Smith-Waterman modification adapted to 454 sequencing errors, was used to assign reads to germline V, D and J segments. D-beta assignments were filtered using cutoffs set at the 99th percentile of alignment scores from simulated random sequences. The CDR3 was taken to be the amino acids lying between the conserved V-segment Y[YFLI]C motif and the J-segment [FW]GXGT motif. A compound Poisson process model, previously applied to large-scale EST data, was used to estimate repertoire diversity. A procedure for detecting cross-contamination was used to argue that the shared CDR3s did not come from sample contamination. In-frame beta chains were kept once TCRdb had trimmed the public reads at Q25 with fastp and called clones with MiXCR. CDR3 protein duplicates are merged, each entry listing the most common genes and DNA. The V and J calls follow TCRdb's processing rather than the paper's. This sample lists 7,000 to 8,500 distinct CDR3 sequences; around 70% were detected once. Together, the top ten hold around 49% of the sample.

Naive plus transitional T cells were isolated with anti-CD45RA microbeads from pooled isolated CD4+ and CD8+ T cells. T cell subsets were isolated with Miltenyi superparamagnetic beads coated with subset-specific monoclonal antibodies. Every T cell population was isolated from peripheral blood. Mononuclear cells were obtained from whole blood by Ficoll separation, and monocytes were then depleted with anti-CD14 microbeads. Right after isolation, the cell populations were resuspended in RNAprotect reagent. Material for sequencing was naive and transitional (CD45RA+) T cells sorted from blood. This specimen's cell subset or site label, interpreted: CD45RA+ naive plus transitional T cells (Tn+t). This sequence uses TRBV12-3 or TRBV12-4 and TRBJ1-5, with TRBD1 perhaps the D gene, on 5 matching bases. The clonotype was recovered from a man aged 35 to 55 in good health. The nucleotide sequence reads as follows: TGTGCCAGCAGTTTGGGGCAGAGCAATCAGCCCCAGCATTTT. This codes for CASSLGQSNQPQHF.